This T cell receptor (beta chain) was obtained from a study of T cell responses to AZD1222 COVID-19 vaccine. The study's findings and limits: The donor group comprised mostly white British people and more females; the analysis possibly underestimated clonal diversity.

Generated by immunoSEQ multiplex PCR, the TCRdb table keeps only in-frame clones and is missing some. The sample has approximately 190,000 clones; 93% are singletons. The CDR3 totals 17 residues. In germline, CDR1 is LNHDA, CDR2 SQIVND (reference sequence). Trimming pared 7 bases from V and 0 bases from J, leaving 19 bases between. As concerns this clone: The antigen is undetermined.

Here the sequenced sample was peripheral blood, taken 28 days after the second AZD1222 dose. The V call is TRBV19, the J call TRBJ1-5; D may be TRBD1 (6 bases). The origin of this receptor is an adult who received the AZD1222 COVID-19 vaccine. The CDR3 bases are TGTGCCAGTACCCTGATGTGGGGGGCCCATAGCAATCAGCCCCAGCATTTT. Amino acids: CASTLMWGAHSNQPQHF.